The 20 T cell receptor beta chains in this list originate from one sample, sequenced in a study of regulatory T cells in long-lasting Graves disease (dated by TCRdb to the early 2020s). In the paper's terms, the time point label means: newly diagnosed GD, antithyroid drugs for less than 3 months. For both TCR sequencing and RNA sequencing, RNA was extracted from PBMCs in TRIzol. Library generation was performed with multiplex PCR. Sequencer: Illumina HiSeq 4000. CDR3 regions were amplified by Arm-PCR with iRepertoire HTBI primers to construct TCR beta libraries. TCRdb reran the public reads through fastp at Q25 and MiXCR, keeping productive beta chains. Duplicate CDR3 protein sequences are folded into a single record with the most common DNA and genes. This sample has around 500,000 distinct CDR3 sequences in its table, and roughly 12% of those were observed once. Clones ranked in the top ten supply 10% of the sample.

A further study also used this sample, focusing on T cells in Graves' hyperthyroidism and ophthalmopathy.

This sample comprised peripheral blood mononuclear cells (PBMCs), obtained at new diagnosis, from a patient treated with antithyroid drugs. These receptors came from a man aged 30 to 45 with Graves disease. Donor details come from another sample of the same person, matched by shared clones.

This clonotype was observed many times. This chain connects TRBV6-5 to TRBJ2-7, with 10 bases fitting TRBD2. The germline gives CDR1 MNHEY, CDR2 SVGAGI. V lost 1 base, J lost 7 bases, and 7 bases stayed unmatched. The CDR3 spans 15 residues. CDR3 sequence: CASSYWTSGVWEQYF. DNA for the CDR3: TGTGCCAGCAGTTACTGGACTAGCGGAGTTTGGGAGCAGTACTTC.

The rearrangement joins TRBV5-6 to TRBJ2-5; 9 bases are shared with TRBD2. The CDR3 totals 14 residues. J was trimmed by 5 bases and V by 4 bases; bases with no gene match: 6. Germline CDR1 reads SGHDT; CDR2 reads YYEEEE. CDR3 sequence reads: CASSTVAGVETQYF. In DNA, the CDR3 is TGTGCCAGCAGCACCGTAGCGGGAGTGGAGACCCAGTACTTC.

The chain recombines TRBV20-1 with TRBJ1-4; perhaps TRBD1 as D (5 bases). Deletions cut 7 bases from V and 8 bases from J, with 14 bases between. This CDR3 comprises 12 residues. CDR1 DFQATT and CDR2 SNEGSKA come from the germline V gene (reference sequence). CDR3 amino acids: CSVYGQGEKLFF. The DNA of the CDR3 is TGCAGTGTCTACGGACAAGGAGAAAAACTGTTTTTT.

This clonotype was seen a handful of times. This rearrangement joins TRBV19 to TRBJ1-2, with a possible D match to TRBD1 (6 bases). V gave up 5 bases and J gave up 8 bases, with 15 bases separating them. CDR1 and CDR2 from the germline V gene are LNHDA and SQIVND (reference sequence). The CDR3 contains 13 residues. In nucleotides, the CDR3 is TGTGCCAGTAGTCCACAGGGCTTAGGGGGCTACACCTTC. Its protein product is CASSPQGLGGYTF.

This clonotype appeared many times. The chain combines TRBV12-3 or TRBV12-4 with TRBJ2-7; 11 nucleotides agree with TRBD1. V lost 4 bases and J lost 7; bases outside the gene matches: 6. There are 14 residues in the CDR3. CDR3 DNA: TGTGCCAGCAGTTGGACAGGGGGCTTGGGAGAGCAGTACTTC. Its translation is CASSWTGGLGEQYF.

The chain combines TRBV7-9 with TRBJ1-2, with TRBD1 matching 7 bases. Germline V lookup: CDR1 SEHNR, CDR2 FQNEAQ (reference sequence). V shed 5 bases, J shed 0 bases, and the junction held 12 bases outside the gene matches. CDR3 length: 17 residues. DNA of the CDR3: TGTGCCAGCAGCCGAACAGGACTCGACAGGGCTAACTATGGCTACACCTTC. Translated: CASSRTGLDRANYGYTF.

This clonotype was detected ten times or more. The chain links TRBV29-1 to TRBJ2-7; possible D gene TRBD1, 7 bases. CDR3 length equals 15 residues. Germline V gene sequence: CDR1 SQVTM, CDR2 ANQGSEA. V was clipped by 0 bases and J by 7 bases, with 19 bases between them. The CDR3 DNA is TGCAGCGTTGAAGAACTAAGGGGGCGGGCGGGGGAGCAGTACTTC. Translated, it gives CSVEELRGRAGEQYF.

This clonotype was picked up many times. The chain uses TRBV3-1 and TRBJ2-2; 7 nucleotides agree with TRBD1. V trimming: 8 bases; J trimming: 5 bases; junction bases outside the gene matches: 2. CDR3 length: 12 amino acids. Germline values: CDR1 LGHDT, CDR2 YNNKEL (reference sequence). The CDR3 loop is CASCRGTGELFF. The CDR3 DNA reads TGTGCCAGCTGCAGGGGGACCGGGGAGCTGTTTTTT.

This clonotype showed up many times. This chain links TRBV19 with TRBJ2-2, with D possibly called TRBD1 or TRBD2 (6 bases each). V was clipped by 5 bases and J by 5 bases, with 15 bases between them. This CDR3 region has 15 residues. Per the germline V gene, CDR1 is LNHDA and CDR2 is SQIVND (reference sequence). CDR3 amino acids: CASSVLSGATGELFF. CDR3 DNA: TGTGCCAGTAGTGTCCTCTCGGGGGCAACCGGGGAGCTGTTTTTT.

This clonotype was observed at least ten times. The gene calls are TRBV10-3 and TRBJ2-7; a weak D match, TRBD2 (5 bases). V was shortened by 6 bases and J by 2 bases, with 11 bases between the two germline ends. In germline, CDR1 is ENHRY, CDR2 SYGVKD. This CDR3 has 13 residues. CDR3 coding DNA: TGTGCCATCAGCCCGACCGGGACCTACGAGCAGTACTTC. Translating gives CAISPTGTYEQYF.

This clonotype occurred many times. The chain employs TRBV15 and TRBJ2-2; 11 positions match TRBD2. The CDR3 is 15 amino acids. Germline V CDR1 and CDR2: LNHNV, YYDKDF (reference sequence). V was pared by 5 bases and J by 1 base, with 0 bases of the junction left unmatched. CDR3 residues: CATSLAGGNTGELFF. CDR3 DNA sequence: TGTGCCACCAGCCTAGCGGGGGGGAACACCGGGGAGCTGTTTTTT. Full variable domain (rest looked up from reference TRBV15 and TRBJ2-2): DAMVIQNPRYQVTQFGKPVTLSCSQTLNHNVMYWYQQKSSQAPKLLFHYYDKDFNNEADTPDNFQSRRPNTSFCFLDIRSPGLGDTAMYLCATSLAGGNTGELFFGEGSRLTVL.

This clonotype was detected many times. The chain is built from TRBV27 and TRBJ2-1; 7 bases align to TRBD2. The CDR3 sequence is 11 residues long. The germline gives CDR1 MNHEY, CDR2 SMNVEV (reference sequence). V was clipped by 10 bases and J by 10 bases; unmatched bases: 7. The CDR3 reads CATGGLSEQFF. Here the CDR3 DNA reads TGTGCCACCGGGGGACTATCCGAGCAGTTCTTC.

This clonotype was seen ten or more times. The chain combines TRBV5-1 with TRBJ1-1; D gene ambiguous. The length of the CDR3 is 13 residues. V was shortened by 7 bases and J by 3 bases, with 13 bases between the two germline ends. Germline loops: CDR1 SGHRS, CDR2 YFSETQ. The CDR3 DNA follows: TGCGCCAGCCGCCGTGGCGAGGACACTGAAGCTTTCTTT. Protein product: CASRRGEDTEAFF. Complete variable domain (other parts from reference TRBV5-1 and TRBJ1-1): KAGVTQTPRYLIKTRGQQVTLSCSPISGHRSVSWYQQTPGQGLQFLFEYFSETQRNKGNFPGRFSGRQFSNSRSEMNVSTLELGDSALYLCASRRGEDTEAFFGQGTRLTVV.

As for this clonotype: The CDR3 does not end in the conserved phenylalanine or tryptophan, so this is likely a read error. This chain links TRBV12-3 or TRBV12-4 with TRBJ2-1; D call uncertain. This CDR3 is built from 12 residues. Trimming cost V 2 bases and J 7 bases, with 6 bases left between them. The CDR3: CASSLSANEQFL. The CDR3 DNA follows: TGTGCCAGCAGTTTATCAGCAAATGAGCAGTTCCTC.

About this clonotype itself: A read error may be the cause here, since a much bigger clone is one base away. J is TRBJ2-7 and V is TRBV2; the match to TRBD2 covers 11 bases. Trimming at V came to 3 bases and at J to 5 bases, leaving 0 bases not matched to a gene. Germline loops: CDR1 SNHLY, CDR2 FYNNEI. This CDR3 is built from 13 residues. In nucleotides, the CDR3 is TGTGCCAGCAGTGAGACTAGCGGGAACGAGCAGTACTTC. Translated: CASSETSGNEQYF. Based on the CDR3 plus reference TRBV2 and TRBJ2-7, the full variable domain is EPEVTQTPSHQVTQMGQEVILRCVPISNHLYFYWYRQILGQKVEFLVSFYNNEISEKSEIFDDQFSVERPDGSNFTLKIRSTKLEDSAMYFCASSETSGNEQYFGPGTRLTVT.

CDR3: CASSPGPVLDEQFF. CDR3 bases: TGTGCCAGCTCACCAGGGCCGGTCTTGGATGAGCAGTTCTTC. V is TRBV18 and J is TRBJ2-1; D uncertain. CDR3 length equals 14 residues. V was cut by 2 bases and J by 8 bases, with 13 bases left in between. CDR1 is KGHSH and CDR2 is LQKENI in the germline V gene.

V usage is TRBV30 and J usage is TRBJ1-1; unclear D gene. V lost 5 bases, J lost 3 bases, and 13 bases lay in between. The CDR3 is made up of 13 amino acids. Germline V gene lookup returns CDR1 GTSNPN and CDR2 SVGIG (reference sequence). The CDR3 here is CAWARARYTEAFF. The CDR3 DNA reads TGTGCCTGGGCCCGCGCCAGGTACACTGAAGCTTTCTTT.

The chain carries TRBV3-1 and TRBJ2-7; D gene uncertain. From germline, CDR1 is LGHDT and CDR2 YNNKEL (reference sequence). The CDR3 is 16 residues long. V gave up 2 bases and J gave up 1 base, with 15 bases separating them. In nucleotides, the CDR3 is TGTGCCAGCAGCCAATCCCTGACCCGACTTTCCTACGAGCAGTACTTC. Translating it yields CASSQSLTRLSYEQYF.

The V gene is TRBV19, the J gene TRBJ2-7, with TRBD1 as a possible D gene (6 bases). CDR1 and CDR2 (germline): LNHDA, SQIVND (reference sequence). Trimming took off 11 bases at V and 3 bases at J, with 20 bases between the two ends. The CDR3 is 14 residues long. The CDR3, as DNA: TGTGCCTCAAGGCCAGGGGATAGTAACTACGAGCAGTACTTC. Translated: CASRPGDSNYEQYF.

The chain is built from TRBV7-9 and TRBJ2-5, with TRBD2 as a possible D gene (5 bases). CDR3 length: 15 amino acids. V lost 5 bases and J 2 bases, leaving 15 bases between the germline ends. Germline-derived CDR1 and CDR2 are SEHNR and FQNEAQ (reference sequence). This chain's CDR3 is CASSLSGFGQETQYF. As DNA, the CDR3 is TGTGCCAGCAGCCTCTCGGGGTTTGGACAAGAGACCCAGTACTTC.